The 5 T cell receptor beta chains below come from one sample, sequenced in a study of T cell responses to AZD1222 COVID-19 vaccine. Assay: immunoSEQ multiplex PCR; the TCRdb copy retains only in-frame clones and omits some. The table has under 250,000 clones, about 92% seen once. The specimen comprised peripheral blood, sampled on day 0 of MenACWY control vaccination. The origin of the receptors is an adult in good health.

The rearrangement uses TRBV10-3 and TRBJ1-2; D is undetermined. Germline CDR1 reads ENHRY; CDR2 reads SYGVKD. The length of the CDR3 is 14 residues. V was trimmed by 5 bases and J by 2 bases, leaving 12 bases between them. DNA for the CDR3: TGTGCCATCAGTTCGCGGACTGCAAACTATGGCTACACCTTC. It yields the protein CAISSRTANYGYTF.

This clone was detected only a few times. V usage is TRBV5-1 and J usage is TRBJ1-2, with D unclear. CDR1 SGHRS and CDR2 YFSETQ come from the germline V gene. Trimming took 0 bases from V and 4 from J, leaving 10 bases between them. The CDR3 runs 14 residues. The CDR3 DNA is TGCGCCAGCAGCTTGGAACTGCTGGGCTATGGCTACACCTTC. Residues: CASSLELLGYGYTF. The variable domain in full, with the rest retrieved from reference TRBV5-1 and TRBJ1-2, is KAGVTQTPRYLIKTRGQQVTLSCSPISGHRSVSWYQQTPGQGLQFLFEYFSETQRNKGNFPGRFSGRQFSNSRSEMNVSTLELGDSALYLCASSLELLGYGYTFGSGTRLTVV.

J is TRBJ2-2 and V is TRBV5-1; 7 nucleotides line up with TRBD2. The CDR3 contains 16 residues. Germline CDR1 SGHRS, CDR2 YFSETQ. The J segment lost 6 bases and the V segment lost 4 bases, leaving 12 bases of the junction unmatched. The CDR3 region is CASSPTAAGVSGELFF. In DNA form, the CDR3 reads TGCGCCAGCAGCCCGACGGCGGCGGGGGTCTCCGGGGAGCTGTTTTTT. Full variable domain (missing parts from reference TRBV5-1 and TRBJ2-2): KAGVTQTPRYLIKTRGQQVTLSCSPISGHRSVSWYQQTPGQGLQFLFEYFSETQRNKGNFPGRFSGRQFSNSRSEMNVSTLELGDSALYLCASSPTAAGVSGELFFGEGSRLTVL.

The chain has TRBV7-2 and TRBJ2-2; the D is unclear. The length of the CDR3 is 13 residues. Germline CDR1 and CDR2: SGHTA and FQGNSA. Trimming took off 1 base at V and 10 bases at J, with 10 bases between the two ends. The CDR3 sequence is CASSLGIYAELFF. The CDR3 DNA is TGTGCCAGCAGCTTAGGGATATATGCGGAGCTGTTTTTT. Looking up the rest from reference TRBV7-2 and TRBJ2-2 gives the full variable domain: GAGVSQSPSNKVTEKGKDVELRCDPISGHTALYWYRQSLGQGLEFLIYFQGNSAPDKSGLPSDRFSAERTGGSVSTLTIQRTQQEDSAVYLCASSLGIYAELFFGEGSRLTVL.

The V gene is TRBV6-5, the J gene TRBJ2-2, with D perhaps TRBD2 (6 bases). V shed 8 bases and J shed 6 bases, with 19 bases lying between them. Looked up from germline, CDR1 is MNHEY and CDR2 is SVGAGI. The CDR3 is 15 amino acids. The CDR3 here is CASRPGGTGAGELFF. CDR3 nucleotides: TGTGCCAGCCGCCCCGGGGGAACGGGGGCCGGGGAGCTGTTTTTT.